A single sample gave rise to the 18 T cell receptor beta chains below, sequenced in a study of beta chain features in type 1 diabetes. Expressed TCRB transcripts were sequenced after all isolated RNA was converted to cDNA. Libraries were prepared by immunoSEQ multiplex PCR; TCRdb keeps only in-frame clonotypes and omits some of them. This sample has around 500,000 clones, with about 32% found just once. Specimen: naive CD4+ T cells from blood. These receptors originate from a man in his late teens or twenties in good health.

Note on this clone: Other DNA variants within this sample encode the same CDR3. V usage is TRBV29-1 and J usage is TRBJ2-7, with TRBD2 matching over 9 bases. Trimming removed 7 bases from V and 2 bases from J; junction bases left unmatched: 3. Germline V gene data show CDR1 as SQVTM and CDR2 as ANQGSEA. CDR3 length: 12 amino acids. The CDR3 loop is CSASSGTYEQYF. In nucleotides, the CDR3 is TGCAGCGCCTCTAGCGGGACCTACGAGCAGTACTTC.

The CDR3 bases are TGCGCCAGCAGGCGGGAGGGCACAGATACGCAGTATTTT. It encodes CASRREGTDTQYF. The chain couples TRBV5-1 to TRBJ2-3; 8 bases map to TRBD2. The CDR3 runs to 13 residues. Trimming removed 5 bases from V and 1 base from J; junction bases left unmatched: 0. Germline CDR1 SGHRS, CDR2 YFSETQ.

The chain combines TRBV7-9 with TRBJ1-1; no clear D gene. Trimming cost V 6 bases and J 1 base, with 6 bases left between them. From germline, CDR1 is SEHNR and CDR2 FQNEAQ (reference sequence). There are 12 residues in the CDR3. The CDR3 region has the DNA TGTGCCAGCAGGGCAGAGAACACTGAAGCTTTCTTT. Its translation is CASRAENTEAFF.

The chain couples TRBV7-9 to TRBJ2-4; D remains ambiguous. The CDR3 consists of 15 residues. Germline lookup yields CDR1 SEHNR and CDR2 FQNEAQ (reference sequence). CDR3 amino acids: CANTSGPFTKNIQYF. As DNA, the CDR3 is TGTGCAAACACCTCCGGCCCTTTTACCAAAAACATTCAGTACTTC. Full variable domain (remainder filled in from reference TRBV7-9 and TRBJ2-4): DTGVSQNPRHKITKRGQNVTFRCDPISEHNRLYWYRQTLGQGPEFLTYFQNEAQLEKSRLLSDRFSAERPKGSFSTLEIQRTEQGDSAMYLCANTSGPFTKNIQYFGAGTRLSVL.

This clone turned up a few times. This sequence joins TRBV7-8 and TRBJ2-3; 9 nucleotides agree with TRBD1. CDR3 length equals 18 residues. Trimming cost V 0 bases and J 0 bases; bases outside gene matches: 7. CDR1 is SGHVS, CDR2 FQNEAQ, per germline. As DNA, the CDR3 is TGTGCCAGCAGCTTAGCCCCTCGGGACAGGGCGAGCACAGATACGCAGTATTTT. Translation gives CASSLAPRDRASTDTQYF.

This clone was seen only a few times. The chain uses TRBV18 and TRBJ1-4; D unclear. Germline assignment: CDR1 KGHSH and CDR2 LQKENI. The CDR3 sequence is 12 residues long. The V gene lost 3 bases and the J gene lost 17 bases, with 16 bases spanning the gap. DNA of the CDR3: TGTGCCAGCTCACCCCCGAACAGTGTTCTATTTTTT. Protein product: CASSPPNSVLFF.

The gene calls are TRBV30 and TRBJ2-7, with TRBD1 as a possible D gene (5 bases). Germline V gives CDR1 GTSNPN, CDR2 SVGIG (reference sequence). Deletions cut 2 bases from V and 7 bases from J, with 18 bases between. CDR3 length equals 14 residues. DNA for the CDR3: TGTGCCTGGAGTCCCAGGGTGACGAAAGGTGAGCAGTACTTC. It codes for CAWSPRVTKGEQYF.

The V call is TRBV30, the J call TRBJ2-6; D ambiguous. CDR1 is GTSNPN and CDR2 is SVGIG in the germline V gene (reference sequence). CDR3 length equals 13 residues. V was cut by 3 bases and J by 2 bases, with 5 bases left in between. CDR3 in amino acids: CAWREAGANVLTF. In nucleotides, the CDR3 is TGTGCCTGGAGAGAGGCTGGGGCCAACGTCCTGACTTTC.

This clone was seen a handful of times. The chain employs TRBV29-1 and TRBJ2-5, with 8 bases that match TRBD1. CDR1 is SQVTM, CDR2 ANQGSEA, per germline. CDR3 length equals 14 residues. Trimming cost V 0 bases and J 1 base; bases outside gene matches: 1. The CDR3 DNA reads as TGCAGCGTTGAAGATGGGACAGGCCAAGAGACCCAGTACTTC. Protein sequence: CSVEDGTGQETQYF.

The rearrangement uses TRBV7-9 and TRBJ2-7, with TRBD2 identical over 8 bases. This CDR3 is 15 amino acids long. From germline, CDR1 is SEHNR and CDR2 FQNEAQ (reference sequence). Trimming cost V 1 base and J 7 bases; bases outside gene matches: 9. The CDR3 DNA sequence: TGTGCCAGCAGCTTAGATAGAGCGGGAGTAGATGAGCAGTACTTC. It is translated as CASSLDRAGVDEQYF.

This chain connects TRBV2 to TRBJ2-1; D remains ambiguous. Trimming shortened V by 2 bases and J by 2 bases, and 7 bases separated the two germline ends. Germline CDR1 is SNHLY and CDR2 is FYNNEI. This CDR3 spans 14 amino acids. DNA of the CDR3: TGTGCCAGCAGTGAACGGGCCCCCTACAATGAGCAGTTCTTC. Translating it yields CASSERAPYNEQFF.

This clone was detected only a few times. V is TRBV7-8 and J is TRBJ2-1; 7 positions agree with TRBD2. CDR3 length equals 16 residues. In germline, CDR1 is SGHVS, CDR2 FQNEAQ. V trimming: 5 bases; J trimming: 7 bases; junction bases outside the gene matches: 14. The chain's CDR3 is CASSQLAGVLGNEQFF. In DNA form, the CDR3 reads TGTGCCAGCAGCCAACTGGCGGGAGTGCTAGGAAATGAGCAGTTCTTC.

This clone was counted between two and nine times. This sequence joins TRBV9 and TRBJ2-1; 15 positions agree with TRBD2. The CDR3 spans 14 residues. Germline CDR1 and CDR2: SGDLS and YYNGEE. Germline trimming cut 4 bases from V and 15 bases from J; bases unmatched to any gene: 8. The CDR3 here is CASSSGLAGGRPFF. CDR3 bases: TGTGCCAGCAGCTCAGGACTAGCGGGAGGGAGGCCGTTCTTC.

There are a few counts of this clone. The chain combines TRBV30 with TRBJ1-5, with D possibly matching TRBD1 (6 bases). The germline gives CDR1 GTSNPN, CDR2 SVGIG (reference sequence). The CDR3 is 13 residues long. Trimming pared 0 bases from V and 6 bases from J, leaving 9 bases between. CDR3 protein: CAWSVQGPQPQHF. The DNA for the CDR3 is TGTGCCTGGAGTGTACAGGGTCCTCAGCCCCAGCATTTT.

This clone was observed a handful of times. One junction end does not reproduce the germline sequence, and a read error may be involved. This chain links TRBV5-6 with TRBJ2-4; 7 nucleotides agree with TRBD1. Germline CDR1 reads SGHDT; CDR2 reads YYEEEE. CDR3 length: 17 amino acids. The CDR3 protein is CASGFTGTVLAKNIQYF. The CDR3 bases are TGTGCCAGCGGCTTCACCGGGACAGTTCTAGCCAAAAACATTCAGTACTTC. The full variable domain, in which reference TRBV5-6 and TRBJ2-4 provide the parts outside the CDR3, is DAGVTQSPTHLIKTRGQQVTLRCSPKSGHDTVSWYQQALGQGPQFIFQYYEEEERQRGNFPDRFSGHQFPNYSSELNVNALLLGDSALYLCASGFTGTVLAKNIQYFGAGTRLSVL.

V gene TRBV11-2 combines with J gene TRBJ2-3, with 8 bases lining up with TRBD2. The CDR3 has 14 amino acids. Per the germline V gene, CDR1 is SGHAT and CDR2 is FQNNGV. V shed 2 bases, J shed 6 bases, and the junction held 4 bases outside the gene matches. The CDR3, as DNA: TGTGCCAGCAGCTTAACCGGGAGGGTGGATACGCAGTATTTT. Protein: CASSLTGRVDTQYF.

The CDR3 spells CASSLRGFEQYF. Here the CDR3 DNA reads TGTGCCAGCAGCCTCAGGGGGTTCGAGCAGTACTTC. This chain connects TRBV13 to TRBJ2-7, with 7 nucleotides matching TRBD1. This CDR3 comprises 12 residues. CDR1 is PRHDT and CDR2 is FYEKMQ in the germline V gene (reference sequence). V lost 5 bases and J lost 6; bases outside the gene matches: 4.

The chain employs TRBV7-2 and TRBJ1-2, with TRBD1 as a possible D gene (5 bases). V lost 3 bases, J lost 7 bases, and 21 bases lay in between. Germline V lookup: CDR1 SGHTA, CDR2 FQGNSA. The CDR3 consists of 16 residues. The chain's CDR3 is CASSFDRAARGGGYTF. Here the CDR3 DNA reads TGTGCCAGCAGCTTTGACAGAGCCGCACGTGGGGGTGGCTACACCTTC.